This TCR beta chain was identified in a study of blood T cell repertoires in COVID-19. Background on the study: From the United States, Italy and Spain came samples of acute and convalescent COVID-19. Nucleic acid was either cDNA or gDNA, and it came from T cells, B-cell-depleted T cells, or PBMCs.

CDR1 is SGHRS, CDR2 YFSETQ, per germline. There are 16 residues in the CDR3. The V and J ends lost 0 bases and 3 bases, in that order; junction bases with no gene match: 4. The authors' processing: Reference gene primer amplification in the assay estimated nucleated cell counts. Method: immunoSEQ multiplex PCR; TCRdb's copy keeps in-frame clones and lacks some. D and trimming were read from the DNA, whereas the V and J calls and clone size are those reported in that table. The repertoire includes hundreds of thousands of clones, more than 70% of them detected once, and 10% to 15% sits in the top ten. During active infection, Seattle patients enrolled and were then monitored through disease.

This TCR was recovered from a woman between 50 and 59 years old with COVID-19, enrolled during active disease. Material: peripheral blood. The chain uses TRBV5-1 and TRBJ2-7; TRBD2 agrees at 12 bases. CDR3 nucleotide sequence: TGCGCCAGCAGCTTGGGGGCTAGCGGGGGGGTCTACGAGCAGTACTTC. As protein: CASSLGASGGVYEQYF.